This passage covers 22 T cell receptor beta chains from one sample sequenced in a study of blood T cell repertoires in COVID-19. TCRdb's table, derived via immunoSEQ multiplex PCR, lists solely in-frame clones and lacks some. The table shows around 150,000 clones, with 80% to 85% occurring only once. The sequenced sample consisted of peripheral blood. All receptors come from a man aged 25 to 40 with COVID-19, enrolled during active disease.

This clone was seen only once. In nucleotides, the CDR3 is TGTGCCAGCAGGTCTAAACCCAGGGGCATTAATGAAAAACTGTTTTTT. Translating it yields CASRSKPRGINEKLFF. The chain combines TRBV28 with TRBJ1-4; the D gene is possibly TRBD1 (6 bases). The CDR3 runs to 16 residues. In germline, CDR1 is MDHEN, CDR2 SYDVKM. The V and J ends lost 6 bases and 4 bases respectively, with 18 bases between them.

The CDR3 bases are TGTGCCAGCAGTGAAGCGGTCGGGGAAGGGAACCCCTACGAGCAGTACTTC. Protein product: CASSEAVGEGNPYEQYF. The chain combines TRBV6-1 with TRBJ2-7, with a tentative D call TRBD2 (5 bases). The germline V gene has CDR1 MNHNS and CDR2 SASEGT. This CDR3 comprises 17 residues. Between the trimmed V and J ends, which lost 0 bases and 2 bases, there was a span of 17 bases.

CDR3 DNA sequence: TGTGCCACCAGTGATTCCAGGCGACGGCAGTTCTTC. It specifies CATSDSRRRQFF. The chain has TRBV24-1 and TRBJ2-1; D gene unclear. Germline values: CDR1 KGHDR, CDR2 SFDVKD. This CDR3 contains 12 residues. V was cut by 2 bases and J by 12 bases, with 10 bases left in between.

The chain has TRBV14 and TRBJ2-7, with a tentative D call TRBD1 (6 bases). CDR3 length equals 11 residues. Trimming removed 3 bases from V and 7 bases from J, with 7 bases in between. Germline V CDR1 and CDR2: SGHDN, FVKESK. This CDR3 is CASSHGTEQYF. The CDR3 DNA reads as TGTGCCAGCAGCCACGGGACAGAGCAGTACTTC. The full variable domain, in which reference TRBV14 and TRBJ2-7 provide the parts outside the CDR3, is EAGVTQFPSHSVIEKGQTVTLRCDPISGHDNLYWYRRVMGKEIKFLLHFVKESKQDESGMPNNRFLAERTGGTYSTLKVQPAELEDSGVYFCASSHGTEQYFGPGTRLTVT.

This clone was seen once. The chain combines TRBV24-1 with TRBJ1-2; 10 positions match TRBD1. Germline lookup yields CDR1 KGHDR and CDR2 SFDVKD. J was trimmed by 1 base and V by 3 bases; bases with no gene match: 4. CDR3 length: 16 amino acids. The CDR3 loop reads CATSDDRGRGNYGYTF. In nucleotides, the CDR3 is TGTGCCACCAGTGATGACAGGGGGCGAGGTAACTATGGCTACACCTTC.

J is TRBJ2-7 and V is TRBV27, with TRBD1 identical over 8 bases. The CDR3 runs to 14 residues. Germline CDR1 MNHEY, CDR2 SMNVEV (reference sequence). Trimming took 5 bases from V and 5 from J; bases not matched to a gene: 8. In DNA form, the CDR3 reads TGTGCCAGCAGTCACGGGACAGGTGGCCACGAGCAGTACTTC. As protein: CASSHGTGGHEQYF.

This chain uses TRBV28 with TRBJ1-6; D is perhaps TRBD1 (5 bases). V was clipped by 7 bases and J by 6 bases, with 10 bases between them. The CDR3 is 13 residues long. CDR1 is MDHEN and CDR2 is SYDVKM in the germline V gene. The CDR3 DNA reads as TGTGCCAGCACCTGGGGGGGTAATTCACCCCTCCACTTT. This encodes CASTWGGNSPLHF.

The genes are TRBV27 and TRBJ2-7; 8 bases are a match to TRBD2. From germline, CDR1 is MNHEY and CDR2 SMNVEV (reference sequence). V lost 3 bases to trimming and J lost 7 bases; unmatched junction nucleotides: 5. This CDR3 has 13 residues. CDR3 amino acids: CASSFAGGGEQYF. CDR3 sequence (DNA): TGTGCCAGCAGTTTTGCGGGAGGCGGGGAGCAGTACTTC.

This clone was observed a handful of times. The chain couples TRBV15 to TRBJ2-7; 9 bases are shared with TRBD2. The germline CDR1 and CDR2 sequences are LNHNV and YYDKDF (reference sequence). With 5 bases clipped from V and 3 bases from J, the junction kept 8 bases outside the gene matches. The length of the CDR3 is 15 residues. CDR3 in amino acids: CATSGRLADIYEQYF. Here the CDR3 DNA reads TGTGCCACCAGCGGAAGACTAGCGGATATCTACGAGCAGTACTTC.

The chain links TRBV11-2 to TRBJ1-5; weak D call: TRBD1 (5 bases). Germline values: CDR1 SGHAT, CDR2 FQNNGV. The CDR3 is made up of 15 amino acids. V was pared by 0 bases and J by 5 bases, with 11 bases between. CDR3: CASSLEGGTDQPQHF. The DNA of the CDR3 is TGTGCCAGCAGCTTAGAGGGAGGGACGGATCAGCCCCAGCATTTT.

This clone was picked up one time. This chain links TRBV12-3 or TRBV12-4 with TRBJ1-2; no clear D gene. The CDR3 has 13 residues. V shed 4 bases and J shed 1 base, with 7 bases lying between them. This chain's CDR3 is CASSSGNNYGYTF. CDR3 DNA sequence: TGTGCCAGCAGTTCCGGGAATAACTATGGCTACACCTTC.

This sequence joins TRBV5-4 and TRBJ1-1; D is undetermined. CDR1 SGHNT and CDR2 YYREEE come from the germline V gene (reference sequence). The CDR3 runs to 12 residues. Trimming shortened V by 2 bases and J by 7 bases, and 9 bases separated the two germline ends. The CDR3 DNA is TGTGCCAGCAGCTTCGAGGTCCTTGAAGCTTTCTTT. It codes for CASSFEVLEAFF.

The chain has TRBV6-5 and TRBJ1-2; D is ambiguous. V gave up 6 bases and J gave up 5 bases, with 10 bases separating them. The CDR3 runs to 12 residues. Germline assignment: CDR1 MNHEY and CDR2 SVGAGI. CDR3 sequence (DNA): TGTGCCAGCAGGGGCCACGAGTATGGCTACACCTTC. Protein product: CASRGHEYGYTF.

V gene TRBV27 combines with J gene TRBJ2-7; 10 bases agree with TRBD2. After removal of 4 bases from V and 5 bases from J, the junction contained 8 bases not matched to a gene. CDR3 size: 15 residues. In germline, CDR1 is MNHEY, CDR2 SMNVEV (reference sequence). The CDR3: CASSSLAGDNDEQYF. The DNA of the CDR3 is TGTGCCAGCAGTTCGCTAGCGGGAGATAACGACGAGCAGTACTTC.

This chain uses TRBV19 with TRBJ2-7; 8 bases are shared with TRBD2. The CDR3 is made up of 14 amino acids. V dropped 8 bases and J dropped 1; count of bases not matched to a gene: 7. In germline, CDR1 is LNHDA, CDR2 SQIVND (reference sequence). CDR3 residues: CASSAGAGSYEQYF. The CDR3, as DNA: TGTGCCAGTTCAGCGGGAGCGGGGTCCTACGAGCAGTACTTC. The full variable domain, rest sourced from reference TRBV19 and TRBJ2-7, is DGGITQSPKYLFRKEGQNVTLSCEQNLNHDAMYWYRQDPGQGLRLIYYSQIVNDFQKGDIAEGYSVSREKKESFPLTVTSAQKNPTAFYLCASSAGAGSYEQYFGPGTRLTVT.

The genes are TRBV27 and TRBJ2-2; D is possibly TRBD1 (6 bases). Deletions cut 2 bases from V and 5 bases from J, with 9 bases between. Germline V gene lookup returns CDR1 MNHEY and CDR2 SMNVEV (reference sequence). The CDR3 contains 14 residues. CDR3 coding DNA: TGTGCCAGCAGTTTAGGGACAAGGACCGGGGAGCTGTTTTTT. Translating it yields CASSLGTRTGELFF.

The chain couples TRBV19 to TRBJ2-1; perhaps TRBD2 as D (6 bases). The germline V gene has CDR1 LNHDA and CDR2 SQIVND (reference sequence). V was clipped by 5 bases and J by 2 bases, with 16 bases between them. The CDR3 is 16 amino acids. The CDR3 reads CASSFLRGSTYNEQFF. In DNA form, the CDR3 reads TGTGCCAGTAGTTTCCTGCGGGGAAGCACCTACAATGAGCAGTTCTTC.

The CDR3 loop reads CASCRIGGRGHNYGYTF. CDR3 nucleotide sequence: TGTGCCAGCTGCCGCATTGGTGGCAGGGGCCATAACTATGGCTACACCTTC. The chain is built from TRBV6-2 or TRBV6-3 and TRBJ1-2; tentative D call: TRBD1 (6 bases). Germline V gene lookup returns CDR1 MNHEY and CDR2 SVGEGT. The V and J ends lost 8 bases and 1 base respectively, with 23 bases between them. CDR3 length: 17 amino acids.

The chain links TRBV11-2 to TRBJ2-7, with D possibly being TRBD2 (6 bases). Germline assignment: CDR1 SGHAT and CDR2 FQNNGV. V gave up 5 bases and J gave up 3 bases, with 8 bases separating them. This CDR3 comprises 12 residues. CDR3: CASSTGSYEQYF. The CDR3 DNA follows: TGTGCCAGCAGCACCGGGAGCTACGAGCAGTACTTC.

Here the CDR3 reads CASSQAGMNYGYTF. The CDR3, as DNA: TGCGCCAGCAGCCAAGCAGGCATGAACTATGGCTACACCTTC. The chain couples TRBV4-1 to TRBJ1-2; D is uncertain. CDR3 size: 14 residues. The V end was cut by 1 base, the J end by 2 bases, with 8 bases between. Germline loops: CDR1 MGHRA, CDR2 YSYEKL.

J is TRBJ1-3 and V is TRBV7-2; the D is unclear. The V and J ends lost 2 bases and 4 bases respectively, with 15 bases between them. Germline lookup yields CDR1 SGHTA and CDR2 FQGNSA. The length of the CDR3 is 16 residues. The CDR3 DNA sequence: TGTGCCAGCAGCTTAATTGGGCGCACCCTCGGAAACACCATATATTTT. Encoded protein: CASSLIGRTLGNTIYF. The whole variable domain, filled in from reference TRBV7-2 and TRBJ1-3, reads GAGVSQSPSNKVTEKGKDVELRCDPISGHTALYWYRQSLGQGLEFLIYFQGNSAPDKSGLPSDRFSAERTGGSVSTLTIQRTQQEDSAVYLCASSLIGRTLGNTIYFGEGSWLTVV.

The CDR3 nucleotides read TGTGCCAGCAGTAACTACCCCCGGGCGGGGAACACTGAAGCTTTCTTT. This translates into CASSNYPRAGNTEAFF. The chain employs TRBV25-1 and TRBJ1-1; D is ambiguous. Germline CDR1 and CDR2: MGHDK and SYGVNS. There are 16 residues in the CDR3. V lost 5 bases and J lost 1, with 17 bases in between.